This is a list of T cell receptor beta chains from one sample in a study of PD-L1 blockade in urothelial cancer. Only in-frame clones appear in the TCRdb table, and some are missing; sequencing was by immunoSEQ multiplex PCR. The sample carries around 100,000 clones, 90% to 95% recorded once. The sample consisted of PBMCs, taken around atezolizumab (anti-PD-L1) treatment. The receptors originated from a woman older than 75 with urothelial cancer. The CDR3 runs from the conserved cysteine through the conserved F or W. The D gene is left open where the match is weak. Clone size is shown for a subset of rows, as once, few, many or a class of expanded clone.

>TRBJ1-1|-|-|12|TRBV11-3
TGTGCCAGCAGCTCCCAGGACACTGAAGCTTTCTTT
CASSSQDTEAFF
>TRBJ2-5|-|once|15|TRBV12-2
TGTGCAAGTCGCTTAGCGGGGGGACAGAGGGAGACCCAGTACTTC
CASRLAGGQRETQYF
>TRBJ2-6|-|-|19|TRBV19
TGTGCCAGTAGGCAACCTTACAGGACCGGTCGAGATGAGGCCAACGTCCTGACTTTC
CASRQPYRTGRDEANVLTF
>TRBJ2-4|TRBD2|-|14|TRBV6-1
TGTGCCAGCAGTGAAGTCGGGGAGGGAAACATTCAGTACTTC
CASSEVGEGNIQYF
>TRBJ2-1|-|-|13|TRBV18
TGTGCCAGCTCACCACCGGGCAGCAATGAGCAGTTCTTC
CASSPPGSNEQFF
>TRBJ2-5|TRBD1|-|16|TRBV28
TGTGCCAGCAGTTTATCGGGACAGGGGAAGACTGAGACCCAGTACTTC
CASSLSGQGKTETQYF
>TRBJ2-5|TRBD1|-|16|TRBV5-4
TGTGCCAGCAGCTTCAACCCCGGGACAGGGAGGGAGACCCAGTACTTC
CASSFNPGTGRETQYF
>TRBJ2-3|TRBD2|-|18|TRBV28
TGTGCCAGCAGTTTGGGAGGGACTAGCGGGAGGTTTCCAGATACGCAGTATTTT
CASSLGGTSGRFPDTQYF
>TRBJ1-1|-|-|14|TRBV7-9
TGTGCCAGCAGCTTAGCGGGACAGAACACTGAAGCTTTCTTT
CASSLAGQNTEAFF
>TRBJ2-7|-|-|15|TRBV19
TGTGCCAGTAGTATAGGTGCCGCAGGGGCAAGCGAGCAGTACTTC
CASSIGAAGASEQYF
>TRBJ2-6|TRBD2|few|17|TRBV11-2
TGTGCCAGCAGCTCGGGACTAGTCACCTCTGGGGCCAACGTCCTGACTTTC
CASSSGLVTSGANVLTF
>TRBJ2-7|-|-|13|TRBV7-6
TGTGCCAGCAGCCCCGGACAGTACTACGAGCAGTACTTC
CASSPGQYYEQYF
>TRBJ1-1|TRBD1|once|14|TRBV27
TGTGCCAGCAGCCGGGACAGTTTGGGCACTGAAGCTTTCTTT
CASSRDSLGTEAFF
>TRBJ1-1|-|-|14|TRBV5-6
TGTGCCAGCAGCCGAGGGAGGAGGGACACTGAAGCTTTCTTT
CASSRGRRDTEAFF
>TRBJ2-5|TRBD2|once|16|TRBV7-3
TGTGCCAGCAGCTTAAGTGAGAGCGGGGGCACGGGGACCCAGTACTTC
CASSLSESGGTGTQYF
>TRBJ2-3|TRBD2|once|17|TRBV5-1
TGCGCCAGCAGCTTGTCCGGGACTAGCGGGAGCACAGATACGCAGTATTTT
CASSLSGTSGSTDTQYF
>TRBJ2-3|-|-|14|TRBV18
TGTGCCAGCTCACCAACCCGGGAGTGGGTTACGCAGTATTTT
CASSPTREWVTQYF
>TRBJ2-6|-|-|17|TRBV2
TGTGCCAGCAGCGTGGCGCGACAAGCCTCTGGGGCCAACGTCCTGACTTTC
CASSVARQASGANVLTF
>TRBJ2-3|-|-|15|TRBV5-1
TGCGCCAGCAGCTTGGGAGGCGGGGGCCGGGATACGCAGTATTTT
CASSLGGGGRDTQYF
>TRBJ2-7|-|-|14|TRBV7-9
TGTGCCAGCAGCTTAGGTGCGGGATCCTACGAGCAGTACTTC
CASSLGAGSYEQYF
>TRBJ2-5|-|-|15|TRBV28
TGTGCCAGCAGTTTAGTTGCTGTCCGTCCAGGGACCCAGTACTTC
CASSLVAVRPGTQYF
>TRBJ2-7|TRBD1|-|17|TRBV18
TGTGCCAGCTCGCGTCGAACCGGGACAGGGGTAACAGGGGAGCAGTACTTC
CASSRRTGTGVTGEQYF
>TRBJ2-2|TRBD1|-|18|TRBV29-1
TGCAGCGACAAGCCCTCTCCGGACAGGGGGCGCCGGACCGGGGAGCTGTTTTTT
CSDKPSPDRGRRTGELFF
>TRBJ1-2|-|-|12|TRBV7-8
TGTGCCAGCAGCCCACCGAGAGACTCACCCTACTTC
CASSPPRDSPYF
>TRBJ1-2|TRBD1|-|14|TRBV13
TGTGCCAGCAGCTCGGGACAGGGGAACTATGGCTACACCTTC
CASSSGQGNYGYTF
>TRBJ2-1|TRBD2|-|18|TRBV19
TGTGCCAGTAGTTTTCTGGGACTAGCGGGAGGCTCCTACAATGAGCAGTTCTTC
CASSFLGLAGGSYNEQFF
>TRBJ1-5|-|-|14|TRBV6-5
TGTGCCAGCAGTTCTAACAGGGTTAATCAGCCCCAGCATTTT
CASSSNRVNQPQHF
>TRBJ1-1|-|-|12|TRBV6-5
TGTGCCAGCAGTTACGGGCACACTGAAGCTTTCTTT
CASSYGHTEAFF
>TRBJ2-2|-|-|14|TRBV6-4
TGTGCCAGCAGAGCGGGCTCGAACACCGGGGAGCTGTTTTTT
CASRAGSNTGELFF
>TRBJ2-5|TRBD1|-|13|TRBV5-1
TGCGCCAGCGAACACGGACAGGGGGAGACCCAGTACTTC
CASEHGQGETQYF
>TRBJ2-7|-|-|12|TRBV7-2
TGTGCCAGCAGCTCGGCAGCGTACGAGCAGTACTTC
CASSSAAYEQYF
>TRBJ2-2|-|-|14|TRBV5-1
TGCGCCAGCAGCTTGGGACAGATCACCGGGGAGCTGTTTTTT
CASSLGQITGELFF
>TRBJ2-7|TRBD1|-|15|TRBV28
TGTGCCAGCAGTTTTTACGACAGGGTGTCCTACGAGCAGTACTTC
CASSFYDRVSYEQYF
>TRBJ1-5|-|-|15|TRBV6-5
TGTGCCAGCAGTCTAGATCCGACAGATAATCAGCCCCAGCATTTT
CASSLDPTDNQPQHF
>TRBJ2-2|-|-|15|TRBV7-3
TGTGCCAGCAGCCCGGGACAAGGGGGCACCGGGGAGCTGTTTTTT
CASSPGQGGTGELFF
>TRBJ2-3|TRBD2|-|15|TRBV5-1
TGCGCCAGCAGATTAAGCGGGAGGGTCGCAGATACGCAGTATTTT
CASRLSGRVADTQYF
>TRBJ2-1|TRBD1|-|15|TRBV5-1
TGCGCCAGCAGCACGGGACAGGGTCTGGTAAATGAGCAGTTCTTC
CASSTGQGLVNEQFF
>TRBJ1-3|-|-|16|TRBV7-2
TGTGCCAGCAGCCGAGAGGTTCTCGCCTCTGGAAACACCATATATTTT
CASSREVLASGNTIYF
>TRBJ2-5|-|-|13|TRBV5-1
TGCGCCAGCGGACTAGAGGGGGGGTGGACCCAGTACTTC
CASGLEGGWTQYF
>TRBJ2-7|TRBD2|-|13|TRBV6-1
TGTGCCAGCAGTTCTAGCGGACCCTACGAGCAGTACTTC
CASSSSGPYEQYF
>TRBJ2-2|TRBD1|-|16|TRBV10-3
TGTGCCATCAGTGAGTCGACAGGGGGCAAAACCGGGGAGCTGTTTTTT
CAISESTGGKTGELFF
>TRBJ2-2|-|-|16|TRBV19
TGTGCCAGTAGTATACCCTTCATCGGACAGTACGGGGAGCTGTTTTTT
CASSIPFIGQYGELFF
>TRBJ1-5|-|once|13|TRBV5-1
TGCGCCAGCAGCCCAGATCTTTTGCAGCCCCAGCATTTT
CASSPDLLQPQHF
>TRBJ2-5|TRBD2|-|16|TRBV19
TGTGCCAGTAGTATAGTAGCTAGCGGAATCCAAGAGACCCAGTACTTC
CASSIVASGIQETQYF
>TRBJ2-6|-|-|15|TRBV28
TGTGCCAGCAGTTTTCGAGCTTCTGGGGCCAACGTCCTGACTTTC
CASSFRASGANVLTF
>TRBJ2-7|-|-|11|TRBV2
TGTGCCAGCAGCCCTAACTACGAGCAGTACTTC
CASSPNYEQYF
>TRBJ2-7|TRBD1|-|14|TRBV5-5
TGTGCCAGCAGCTTACCGACAGGGCGCTACGAGCAGTACTTC
CASSLPTGRYEQYF
>TRBJ2-2|-|-|15|TRBV11-2
TGTGCCAGCAGCTCCCGGGTGGTTAGCACCGGGGAGCTGTTTTTT
CASSSRVVSTGELFF
>TRBJ1-1|TRBD1|-|16|TRBV5-1
TGCGCCAGCAGCTTCGGGACAGGGGGCAAAGGCACTGAAGCTTTCTTT
CASSFGTGGKGTEAFF
>TRBJ2-3|-|-|15|TRBV15
TGTGCCACCAGCAAGGGGGTCGACACCACAGATACGCAGTATTTT
CATSKGVDTTDTQYF
>TRBJ1-2|TRBD1|-|12|TRBV29-1
TGCAGCGTCGGAGGACAGGGCTATGGCTACACCTTC
CSVGGQGYGYTF
>TRBJ1-5|TRBD1|once|15|TRBV19
TGTGCCAGTAGTATTATCGACAGGGAGTATCAGCCCCAGCATTTT
CASSIIDREYQPQHF
>TRBJ2-1|-|-|15|TRBV9
TGTGCCAGCAGCGTTGTGTGGGGAGGGGGGGATGAGCAGTTCTTC
CASSVVWGGGDEQFF
>TRBJ2-1|-|-|16|TRBV11-2
TGTGCCAGCAGCTCCTTTCGGGGTAGCTCCTACAATGAGCAGTTCTTC
CASSSFRGSSYNEQFF
>TRBJ2-2|-|-|18|TRBV18
TGTGCCAGCTCACCATTGGGCCCACCAAAGGGGCCCACCGGGGAGCTGTTTTTT
CASSPLGPPKGPTGELFF
>TRBJ2-4|-|-|14|TRBV28
TGTGCCAGCAGTTTGGAGGGGTTCGGGAACATTCAGTACTTC
CASSLEGFGNIQYF